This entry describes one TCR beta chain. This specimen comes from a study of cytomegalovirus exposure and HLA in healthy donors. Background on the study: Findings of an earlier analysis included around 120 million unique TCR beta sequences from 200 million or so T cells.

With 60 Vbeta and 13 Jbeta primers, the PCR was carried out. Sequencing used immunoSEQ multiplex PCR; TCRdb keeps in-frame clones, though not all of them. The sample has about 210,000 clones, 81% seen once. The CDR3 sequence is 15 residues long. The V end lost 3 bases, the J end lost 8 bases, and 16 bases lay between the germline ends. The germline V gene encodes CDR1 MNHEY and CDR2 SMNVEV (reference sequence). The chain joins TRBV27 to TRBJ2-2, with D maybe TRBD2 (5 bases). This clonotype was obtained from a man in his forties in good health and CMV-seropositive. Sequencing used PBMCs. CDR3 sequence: CASSFVASPGGELFF. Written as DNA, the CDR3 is TGTGCCAGCAGTTTCGTGGCCTCCCCGGGGGGGGAGCTGTTTTTT.